This T cell receptor (beta chain) stems from a study of ipilimumab plus nivolumab after autologous stem cell transplantation. TCRdb's table, derived via immunoSEQ multiplex PCR, lists solely in-frame clones and lacks some. The table has some 87,000 clones, 75% to 85% seen once. The TCR sequence derives from a male donor with diffuse large B-cell lymphoma. This material consisted of PBMCs, taken in a trial of ipilimumab plus nivolumab as post-transplant consolidation.

The CDR3 coding sequence is TGCGCCAGCAGCCAGAGGGCCCCGGGTGGCACTGAAGCTTTCTTT. It is translated as CASSQRAPGGTEAFF. This sequence joins TRBV4-1 and TRBJ1-1, with D hard to call. Trimming pared 3 bases from V and 4 bases from J, leaving 15 bases between. Germline CDR1 is MGHRA and CDR2 is YSYEKL. This CDR3 has 15 amino acids.